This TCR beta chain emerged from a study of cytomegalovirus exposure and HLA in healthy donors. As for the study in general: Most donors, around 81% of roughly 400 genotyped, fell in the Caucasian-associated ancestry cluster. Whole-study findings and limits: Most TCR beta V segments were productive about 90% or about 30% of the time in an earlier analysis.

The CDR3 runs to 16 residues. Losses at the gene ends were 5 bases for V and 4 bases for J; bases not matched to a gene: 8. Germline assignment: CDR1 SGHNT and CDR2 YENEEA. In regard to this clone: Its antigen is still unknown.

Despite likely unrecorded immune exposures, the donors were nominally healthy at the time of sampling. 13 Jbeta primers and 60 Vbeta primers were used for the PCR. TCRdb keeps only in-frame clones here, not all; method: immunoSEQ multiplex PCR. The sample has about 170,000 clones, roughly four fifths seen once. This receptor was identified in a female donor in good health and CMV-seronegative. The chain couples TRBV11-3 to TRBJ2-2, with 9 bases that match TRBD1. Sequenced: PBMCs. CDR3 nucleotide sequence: TGTGCCAGCAGCCATACAGGGGGCCACCTCACCGGGGAGCTGTTTTTT. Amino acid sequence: CASSHTGGHLTGELFF.